This TCR beta chain stems from a study of blood T cell repertoires in COVID-19. About the research overall: Specimens from acute and convalescent COVID-19 originated in the United States, Italy and Spain.

In its sample, this clone was seen a few times. V was clipped by 6 bases and J by 1 base, with 13 bases between them. Germline V gene lookup returns CDR1 SNHLY and CDR2 FYNNEI. The CDR3 consists of 15 residues. Methods used by the authors: How many nucleated cells were present was estimated from reference gene primer amplification. The repertoire was sequenced with immunoSEQ multiplex PCR; TCRdb's copy has only in-frame clones and lacks some. V and J calls and clone size come straight from that table; D and trimming were deduced from the DNA. Of 180,000 or so clones in the sample, 85% were seen once. This TCR derives from a man in his forties who had recovered from COVID-19. This chain links TRBV2 with TRBJ1-5, with D possibly being TRBD1 (5 bases). Specimen: PBMCs or T cells enriched from blood (not recorded which). Here the CDR3 reads CASRQDRLSNQPQHF. The CDR3 coding sequence is TGTGCCAGCAGACAGGACCGGTTGAGCAATCAGCCCCAGCATTTT. Complete variable domain (other parts from reference TRBV2 and TRBJ1-5): EPEVTQTPSHQVTQMGQEVILRCVPISNHLYFYWYRQILGQKVEFLVSFYNNEISEKSEIFDDQFSVERPDGSNFTLKIRSTKLEDSAMYFCASRQDRLSNQPQHFGDGTRLSIL.